There are many counts of the clone carrying this TCR beta chain. Germline CDR1 and CDR2: MNHEY and SVGAGI. The CDR3 is 18 amino acids. Deletions cut 0 bases from V and 0 bases from J, with 12 bases between. The sample comes from a study of patients and donors after allogeneic stem cell transplantation. One entry per CDR3 protein, called by TCRdb with MiXCR from the RT-PCR reads. The sample includes about 87,000 distinct CDR3 sequences, just under 5% seen only once; the top ten take about 2.8%. The sequence was collected from a human donor who was either an allogeneic HSCT recipient or a stem cell or donor lymphocyte infusion donor (not recorded which). It is not recorded whose cells these are; they may come from a transplant donor. The chain combines TRBV6-5 with TRBJ2-6; D is unresolved. The sample was blood, either unsorted or a sorted T cell fraction (not recorded which). CDR3 sequence: CASSYSANSFSGANVLTF. Written as DNA, the CDR3 is TGTGCCAGCAGTTACTCGGCGAACAGTTTCTCTGGGGCCAACGTCCTGACTTTC.